Each of the 29 T cell receptor beta chains below was sequenced from the same sample in a study of tumor and adjacent non-tumor tissue in lung cancer. RNA was extracted from bulk tissue without any cell sorting. Three rounds of nested PCR, following a modified ARM-PCR protocol, produced the TCRbeta library. Using its own MiXCR run on the multiplex PCR reads, TCRdb lists one record per CDR3 protein. This sample has 200,000 or so distinct CDR3 sequences, with less than 80% found just once. What was sequenced was lung tumor tissue. All receptors come from a man between 60 and 75 years old with non-small cell lung cancer.

As concerns this clonotype: Being one base from a much bigger clone, this may be a read error. The chain is built from TRBV20-1 and TRBJ1-2; D is possibly TRBD1 (6 bases). Trimming took off 7 bases at V and 3 bases at J, with 15 bases between the two ends. The CDR3 length is 13 residues. Germline V gene sequence: CDR1 DFQATT, CDR2 SNEGSKA (reference sequence). As DNA, the CDR3 is TGCAGTGTCCTAGGGTGGGGGCACTATGGCTACACCTTC. Its translation is CSVLGWGHYGYTF.

Concerning this clonotype: Since the CDR3 does not end with the conserved phenylalanine or tryptophan, this likely comes from a read error. This chain links TRBV7-3 with TRBJ2-3, with TRBD2 as a possible D gene (5 bases). Germline CDR1 and CDR2: SGHTA and FQGTGA. The CDR3 has 18 residues. Trimming pared 1 base from V and 0 bases from J, leaving 17 bases between. CDR3 nucleotides: TGTGCCAGCAGCTTAAATCCGTTAGCGCGAACAAGCACAGATACGCAGTATGTT. It is translated as CASSLNPLARTSTDTQYV.

This clonotype appeared a single time. A much larger clone is a single base away; this may be a read error. The chain uses TRBV29-1 and TRBJ2-2; D tentatively fits TRBD1 or TRBD2 (5 bases each). The V and J ends lost 6 bases and 1 base respectively, with 9 bases between them. This CDR3 comprises 13 residues. CDR1 and CDR2 (germline): SQVTM, ANQGSEA. CDR3 protein: CSVRGWNTGELFF. The CDR3 nucleotides are TGCAGCGTGAGGGGCTGGAACACCGGGGAGCTGTTTTTT.

V usage is TRBV12-3 or TRBV12-4 and J usage is TRBJ2-1; D unresolved. The CDR3 runs 12 residues. V dropped 4 bases and J dropped 10 bases, with 11 bases sitting between them. The CDR3: CASSSLHLEQFF. The CDR3 nucleotides read TGTGCCAGCAGTTCCCTGCACTTGGAGCAGTTCTTC.

Worth noting for this clonotype: The junction departs from the called germline gene at one end, perhaps through a read error. This sequence joins TRBV20-1 and TRBJ1-1; no definite D call. Germline loops: CDR1 DFQATT, CDR2 SNEGSKA (reference sequence). The length of the CDR3 is 16 residues. In DNA, the CDR3 is TGCAGTGTTAGACCCTTAACAGAGAGATTGAACACTGAAGCTTTCTTT. It codes for CSVRPLTERLNTEAFF.

The CDR3 DNA follows: TGTGCCAGCAGCTTATTCCTTCAGGGGGCAGGCTATGGCTACACCTTC. This encodes CASSLFLQGAGYGYTF. This sequence joins TRBV11-2 and TRBJ1-2; TRBD1 aligns across 8 bases. CDR1 is SGHAT, CDR2 FQNNGV, per germline. J was trimmed by 4 bases and V by 2 bases; bases with no gene match: 9. The CDR3 sequence is 16 residues long.

About this clonotype itself: A read error is possible here, since a much larger clone lies one base away. This chain joins TRBV20-1 and TRBJ1-5; no clear D. The germline V gene encodes CDR1 DFQATT and CDR2 SNEGSKA (reference sequence). The CDR3 covers 13 residues. The CDR3: CRATYKAISPQHF. The CDR3, as DNA: TGCCGTGCTACATACAAGGCGATCAGCCCCCAGCATTTT.

In regard to this clonotype: Relative to the germline gene, one junction end is altered; a read error may explain this. The gene calls are TRBV11-2 and TRBJ2-3, with TRBD2 matching 13 bases. Germline CDR1 is SGHAT and CDR2 is FQNNGV. This CDR3 contains 18 residues. The CDR3 DNA reads as TGTGCCAGCTGCTTAGCTCCTACTAGCGGGGGGGCGATAGATACGCAGTATTTT. This sequence encodes CASCLAPTSGGAIDTQYF.

Regarding this clonotype: Without the conserved terminal phenylalanine or tryptophan, this CDR3 likely stems from a read error. The CDR3 region is CATSYQSGAGETQYI. The CDR3 nucleotides are TGTGCCACCAGTTACCAGTCGGGAGCGGGTGAGACCCAGTACATC. J is TRBJ2-5 and V is TRBV6-5; D might be TRBD2 (6 bases). The germline gives CDR1 MNHEY, CDR2 SVGAGI. The CDR3 has 15 residues.

Remarks on this clonotype: An end of the junction does not agree with germline; a read error may underlie this. The chain links TRBV12-3 or TRBV12-4 to TRBJ2-7, with a possible D match to TRBD1 (6 bases). The CDR3 totals 14 residues. The CDR3 DNA reads as TGTGCCAGCAGTTTGAGGACAGCGATCAACGAGCAGTACTGG. Translated: CASSLRTAINEQYW.

Worth noting for this clonotype: Relative to the germline gene, one junction end is altered; a read error may explain this. The chain employs TRBV11-1 and TRBJ2-1, with a weak D call TRBD2 (5 bases). Germline CDR1 and CDR2: SGHAT and FQDESV (reference sequence). CDR3 length: 17 amino acids. The chain's CDR3 is CTSSLSRLAGGNNEQLF. The CDR3 DNA reads as TGTACCAGCAGCTTATCTCGGCTAGCTGGAGGCAACAATGAGCAGTTATTC. The whole variable domain, filled in from reference TRBV11-1 and TRBJ2-1, reads EAEVAQSPRYKITEKSQAVAFWCDPISGHATLYWYRQILGQGPELLVQFQDESVVDDSQLPKDRFSAERLKGVDSTLKIQPAELGDSAMYLCTSSLSRLAGGNNEQLFGPGTRLTVL.

Worth noting for this clonotype: A read error may account for a junction end that differs from germline. The CDR3 nucleotides are TGTGCTAGCAGTTACCCTACGGGGATGGTAGCGGGAAGAGTGTATGAGCAATTCTTC. Translated, it gives CASSYPTGMVAGRVYEQFF. This chain joins TRBV6-2 or TRBV6-3 and TRBJ2-1, with TRBD2 matching 8 bases. In germline, CDR1 is MNHEY, CDR2 SVGEGT. This CDR3 spans 19 amino acids.

This clonotype was seen only a few times. The chain is built from TRBV4-2 and TRBJ2-6; D ambiguous. With 0 bases removed from V and 4 bases from J, the gap between germline ends came to 7 bases. Germline V lookup: CDR1 LGHNA, CDR2 YNFKEQ. This CDR3 has 15 residues. In DNA form, the CDR3 reads TGTGCCAGCAGCCAAGATGTTGGGGGGGCCAACGTCCTGACTTTC. Translating it yields CASSQDVGGANVLTF.

The V call is TRBV7-3, the J call TRBJ2-5, with D unresolved. The CDR3 runs 15 residues. V lost 5 bases, J lost 4 bases, and 17 bases lay in between. Per germline, CDR1 SGHTA and CDR2 FQGTGA. CDR3 amino acids: CASSPRTRERETQYF. In DNA form, the CDR3 reads TGTGCCAGCAGCCCGAGAACGCGAGAGCGAGAGACCCAGTACTTC.

This chain joins TRBV7-8 and TRBJ2-1; D may be TRBD1 or TRBD2 (6 bases each). Germline lookup yields CDR1 SGHVS and CDR2 FQNEAQ. This CDR3 contains 15 residues. Trimming stripped 1 base from V and 5 bases from J, with 12 bases between. The CDR3 loop is CASSLGAGHHNEQFF. DNA of the CDR3: TGTGCCAGCAGCTTAGGGGCGGGACACCACAATGAGCAGTTCTTC.

The sample holds a few counts of this clonotype. The chain couples TRBV5-3 to TRBJ1-1, with D uncertain. Being an ORF, TRBV5-3 has a function that is uncertain. Trimming shortened V by 4 bases and J by 5 bases, and 21 bases separated the two germline ends. The CDR3 has 16 residues. The CDR3 DNA reads as TGTGCCAGAAGCCTCGCCCTTCTGCCCGGTCGGACTGAAGCTTTCTTT. Protein sequence: CARSLALLPGRTEAFF.

This clonotype was counted between two and nine times. A much more abundant neighbour one base away suggests this may be a read error. The V and J genes are TRBV11-1 and TRBJ2-6; possible D gene TRBD1, 6 bases. This CDR3 is 17 amino acids long. Germline V CDR1 and CDR2: SGHAT, FQDESV (reference sequence). CDR3 loop: CASSPWGPRSGVNVLTF. DNA of the CDR3: TGTGCCAGCAGCCCTTGGGGGCCTCGCTCTGGGGTCAACGTCCTGACTTTC.

Remarks on this clonotype: The junction departs from the called germline gene at one end, perhaps through a read error. V gene TRBV20-1 combines with J gene TRBJ2-7; the D gene is possibly TRBD2 (5 bases). Germline CDR1 and CDR2: DFQATT and SNEGSKA (reference sequence). This CDR3 region has 14 residues. The CDR3 nucleotides are TGCTGTGCTAGAGGGAGACTCGCATCCTACGAGCAGTACTTC. Translation: CCARGRLASYEQYF.

In regard to this clonotype: One end of the junction varies from germline; a read error may be responsible. The chain has TRBV4-3 and TRBJ2-7; D assignment may be TRBD1 or TRBD2 (6 bases each). The germline V gene has CDR1 LGHNA and CDR2 YSLEER. CDR3 length: 14 amino acids. The CDR3 loop is CANSQRDRGDEQYF. Here the CDR3 DNA reads TGCGCCAACAGCCAACGGGATAGGGGGGACGAGCAGTACTTC.

Notes on this clonotype: A much bigger clone sits one base away, suggesting this may be a read error. The J gene is TRBJ2-3, the V gene TRBV29-1; no clear D gene. Germline-derived CDR1 and CDR2 are SQVTM and ANQGSEA. The CDR3 is 14 residues long. The CDR3 here is CSVEVGTRTDTQCF. The CDR3 DNA follows: TGCAGCGTTGAGGTGGGAACCCGCACAGATACGCAGTGTTTT.

Notes on this clonotype: One end of the junction fails to match germline, which may point to a read error. J is TRBJ1-2 and V is TRBV4-1; the match to TRBD1 covers 7 bases. Germline V gene data show CDR1 as MGHRA and CDR2 as YSYEKL. The CDR3 totals 16 residues. The CDR3 DNA follows: TGCGTCATCAGCCCCGGTGGAACAGGGGACTACTATAGCTACACCTTC. Amino acid sequence: CVISPGGTGDYYSYTF.

This clonotype was detected ten times or more. This chain links TRBV10-1 with TRBJ2-3; D might be TRBD2 (5 bases). Trimming pared 5 bases from V and 2 bases from J, leaving 8 bases between. The CDR3 is made up of 13 amino acids. The V gene's germline CDR1 is WNHNN and CDR2 SYGVQD (reference sequence). CDR3 in DNA: TGCGCCAGCAGTCAGCGGCCCACAGATACGCAGTATTTT. This sequence encodes CASSQRPTDTQYF.

A remark on this clonotype: Germline and junction disagree at one end, which may indicate a read error. This chain uses TRBV5-4 with TRBJ2-3; D remains ambiguous. CDR3 length: 15 residues. CDR1 is SGHNT, CDR2 YYREEE, per germline (reference sequence). The CDR3: CPSSSAAPSTDTQYF. CDR3 coding DNA: TGTCCCAGCAGCTCGGCGGCACCCTCAACAGATACGCAGTATTTT.

As regards this clonotype: It is likely a read error, because the conserved phenylalanine at the end of the CDR3 is missing. This chain links TRBV11-3 with TRBJ2-5; TRBD1 agrees at 7 bases. This CDR3 has 15 amino acids. Losses at the gene ends were 5 bases for V and 1 base for J; bases not matched to a gene: 7. CDR1 and CDR2 (germline): SGHNT, YENEEA. The CDR3 DNA reads TGTGCCAGCAGCCTGCTGACAGGGACCCAAGAGACCCAGTACTCC. Translated, it gives CASSLLTGTQETQYS.

This rearrangement joins TRBV30 to TRBJ1-2, with 9 bases fitting TRBD1. V was clipped by 2 bases and J by 12 bases; unmatched bases: 7. This CDR3 spans 12 amino acids. CDR1 GTSNPN and CDR2 SVGIG come from the germline V gene (reference sequence). In nucleotides, the CDR3 is TGTGCCTGGAGTCCCCGGGACAGGGACCACACCTTC. Protein: CAWSPRDRDHTF.

Note on this clonotype: A read error may be the cause here, since a much bigger clone is one base away. The genes are TRBV6-5 and TRBJ1-5; D gene unclear. From germline, CDR1 is MNHEY and CDR2 SVGAGI. The CDR3 has 14 amino acids. The CDR3 nucleotides read TGTGCCAGCAGGCGGGGAAGCAACAATCAGCCCCAGGATTTT. It yields the protein CASRRGSNNQPQDF.

Concerning this clonotype itself: At one boundary the junction diverges from the germline segment, which might be a read error. The V and J genes are TRBV29-1 and TRBJ2-1, with 10 bases identical to TRBD2. Germline V gene lookup returns CDR1 SQVTM and CDR2 ANQGSEA. The CDR3 has 14 residues. The CDR3 region has the DNA TGCAGCGTTGCGGGTAGCGGGAGGTCCAGTGAGCAGTTATTC. Its translation is CSVAGSGRSSEQLF.

This clonotype was observed a single time. This sequence may be a read error, since a much larger clone differs from it by one base. The rearrangement uses TRBV6-2 or TRBV6-3 and TRBJ1-6; weak D call: TRBD1 (5 bases). Germline values: CDR1 MNHEY, CDR2 SVGEGT. The CDR3 is 13 amino acids. CDR3 loop: CASSDTRESLLHF. The CDR3 DNA sequence: TGTGCCAGCAGCGACACCAGGGAATCACTCCTCCACTTT.

Note on this clonotype: A much bigger clone sits one base away, suggesting this may be a read error. The rearrangement joins TRBV6-1 to TRBJ2-3, with 10 bases lining up with TRBD1. Germline V lookup: CDR1 MNHNS, CDR2 SASEGT. CDR3 length: 15 amino acids. The CDR3 nucleotides read TGTACCAGCAGTGAAGTGACAGGGGGCGCAGATACGCAGTATTTT. It yields the protein CTSSEVTGGADTQYF.